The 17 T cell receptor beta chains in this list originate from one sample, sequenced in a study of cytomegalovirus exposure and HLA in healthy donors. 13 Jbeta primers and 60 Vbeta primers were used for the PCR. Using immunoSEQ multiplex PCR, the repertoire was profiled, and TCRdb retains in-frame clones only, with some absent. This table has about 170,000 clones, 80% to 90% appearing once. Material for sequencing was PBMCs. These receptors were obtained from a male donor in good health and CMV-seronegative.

The CDR3 DNA follows: TGCGCCAGCAGCTTTGGACTCTCCCTCGTTTACAATGAGCAGTTCTTC. Its translation: CASSFGLSLVYNEQFF. The rearrangement links TRBV5-1 to TRBJ2-1; weak D call: TRBD2 (5 bases). Germline CDR1 SGHRS, CDR2 YFSETQ. The CDR3 is 16 residues long. V gave up 2 bases and J gave up 4 bases, with 16 bases separating them.

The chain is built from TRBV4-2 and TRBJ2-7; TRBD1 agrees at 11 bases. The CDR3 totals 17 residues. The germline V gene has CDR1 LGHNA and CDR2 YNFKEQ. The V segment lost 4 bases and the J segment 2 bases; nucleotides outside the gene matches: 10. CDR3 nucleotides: TGTGCCAGCAGCCTCGGGTGGGACAGGGGGTTTACCTACGAGCAGTACTTC. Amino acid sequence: CASSLGWDRGFTYEQYF.

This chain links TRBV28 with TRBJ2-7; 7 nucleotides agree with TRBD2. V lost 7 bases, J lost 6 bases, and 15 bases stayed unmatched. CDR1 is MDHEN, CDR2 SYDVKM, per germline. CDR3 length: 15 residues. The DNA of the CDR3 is TGTGCCAGCACCGAAGTAGCGGGTGGCCCACTCGAGCAGTACTTC. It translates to CASTEVAGGPLEQYF.

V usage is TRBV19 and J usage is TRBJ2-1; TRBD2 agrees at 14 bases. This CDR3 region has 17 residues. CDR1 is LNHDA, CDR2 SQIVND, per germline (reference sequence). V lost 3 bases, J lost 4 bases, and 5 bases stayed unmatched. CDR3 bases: TGTGCCAGTAGTATGACTAGCGGGAGGGCCAATTACAATGAGCAGTTCTTC. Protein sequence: CASSMTSGRANYNEQFF.

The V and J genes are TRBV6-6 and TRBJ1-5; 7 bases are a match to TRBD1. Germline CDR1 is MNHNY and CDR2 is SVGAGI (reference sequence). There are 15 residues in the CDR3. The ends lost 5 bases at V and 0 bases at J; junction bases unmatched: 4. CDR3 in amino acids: CASSPDRASNQPQHF. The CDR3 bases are TGTGCCAGCAGTCCCGACAGGGCTAGCAATCAGCCCCAGCATTTT.

CDR3 sequence: CAWRGPSGADTQYF. The CDR3 bases are TGTGCCTGGAGGGGACCTAGCGGGGCGGATACGCAGTATTTT. The J gene is TRBJ2-3, the V gene TRBV30; TRBD2 matches 9 bases. The CDR3 extends over 14 amino acids. Trimming removed 3 bases from V and 6 bases from J; junction bases left unmatched: 7. In germline, CDR1 is GTSNPN, CDR2 SVGIG (reference sequence).

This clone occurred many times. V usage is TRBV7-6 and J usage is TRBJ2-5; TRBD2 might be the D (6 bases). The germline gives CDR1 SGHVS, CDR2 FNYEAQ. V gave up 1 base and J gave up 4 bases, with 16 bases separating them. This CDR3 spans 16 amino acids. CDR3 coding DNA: TGTGCCAGCAGCTTAGATCAAAACGGGGGACGAGAGACCCAGTACTTC. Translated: CASSLDQNGGRETQYF. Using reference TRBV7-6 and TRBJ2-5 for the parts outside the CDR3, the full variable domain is GAGVSQSPRYKVTKRGQDVALRCDPISGHVSLYWYRQALGQGPEFLTYFNYEAQQDKSGLPNDRFSAERPEGSISTLTIQRTEQRDSAMYRCASSLDQNGGRETQYFGPGTRLLVL.

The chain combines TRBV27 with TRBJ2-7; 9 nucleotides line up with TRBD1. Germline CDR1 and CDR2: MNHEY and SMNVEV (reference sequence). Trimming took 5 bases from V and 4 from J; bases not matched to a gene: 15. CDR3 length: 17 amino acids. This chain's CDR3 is CASSRTQGAVTRYEQYF. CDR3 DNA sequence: TGTGCCAGCAGTAGGACACAGGGGGCAGTAACTAGGTACGAGCAGTACTTC.

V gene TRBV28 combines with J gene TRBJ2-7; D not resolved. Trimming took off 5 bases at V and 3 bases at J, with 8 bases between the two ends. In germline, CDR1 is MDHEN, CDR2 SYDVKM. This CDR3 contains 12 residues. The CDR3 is CASSDSIYEQYF. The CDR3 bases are TGTGCCAGCAGTGATAGCATCTACGAGCAGTACTTC. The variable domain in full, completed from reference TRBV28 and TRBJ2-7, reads DVKVTQSSRYLVKRTGEKVFLECVQDMDHENMFWYRQDPGLGLRLIYFSYDVKMKEKGDIPEGYSVSREKKERFSLILESASTNQTSMYLCASSDSIYEQYFGPGTRLTVT.

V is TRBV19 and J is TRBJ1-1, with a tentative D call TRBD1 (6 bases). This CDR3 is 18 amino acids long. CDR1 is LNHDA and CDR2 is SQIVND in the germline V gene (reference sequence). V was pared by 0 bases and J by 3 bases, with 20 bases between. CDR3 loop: CASSIDLPSEQGYTEAFF. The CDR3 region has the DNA TGTGCCAGTAGTATAGATCTACCCTCTGAACAGGGTTACACTGAAGCTTTCTTT.

DNA of the CDR3: TGTGCCAGCAGTGAAGCGCTATACTACGAGCAGTACTTC. This gives the protein CASSEALYYEQYF. The chain joins TRBV2 to TRBJ2-7; D is ambiguous. Germline V gene lookup returns CDR1 SNHLY and CDR2 FYNNEI. V was shortened by 0 bases and J by 3 bases, with 6 bases between the two germline ends. The CDR3 extends over 13 amino acids.

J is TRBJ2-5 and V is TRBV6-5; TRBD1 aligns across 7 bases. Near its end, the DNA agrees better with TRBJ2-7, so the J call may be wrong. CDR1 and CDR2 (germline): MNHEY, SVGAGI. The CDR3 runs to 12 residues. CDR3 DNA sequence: TGTGCCAGCAGTGGGGACAGCCACGAGCAGTACTTC. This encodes CASSGDSHEQYF.

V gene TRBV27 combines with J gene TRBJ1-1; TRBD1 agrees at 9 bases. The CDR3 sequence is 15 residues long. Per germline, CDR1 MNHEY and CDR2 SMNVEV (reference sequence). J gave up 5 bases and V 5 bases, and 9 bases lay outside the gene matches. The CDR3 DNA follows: TGTGCCAGCAGTGAGAGACAGGGGACAGGGACTGAAGCTTTCTTT. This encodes CASSERQGTGTEAFF.

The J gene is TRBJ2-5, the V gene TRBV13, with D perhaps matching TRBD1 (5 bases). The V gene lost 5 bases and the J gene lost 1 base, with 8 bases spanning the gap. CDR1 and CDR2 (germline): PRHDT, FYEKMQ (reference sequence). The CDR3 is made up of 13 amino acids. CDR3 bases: TGTGCCAGCAGCCCACAGGTCCAAGAGACCCAGTACTTC. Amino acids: CASSPQVQETQYF.

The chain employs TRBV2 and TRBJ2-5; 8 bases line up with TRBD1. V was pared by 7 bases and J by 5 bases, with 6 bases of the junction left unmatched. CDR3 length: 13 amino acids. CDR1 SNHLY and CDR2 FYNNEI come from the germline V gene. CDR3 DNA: TGTGCCAGCAATCCAGGGGGCGGGGAGACCCAGTACTTC. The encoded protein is CASNPGGGETQYF.

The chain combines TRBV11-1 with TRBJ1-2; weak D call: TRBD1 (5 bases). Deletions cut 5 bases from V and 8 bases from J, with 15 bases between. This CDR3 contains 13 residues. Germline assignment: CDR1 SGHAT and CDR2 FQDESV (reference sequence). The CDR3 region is CASSLGERSGYTF. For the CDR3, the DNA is TGTGCCAGCAGCCTAGGGGAGAGAAGCGGCTACACCTTC.

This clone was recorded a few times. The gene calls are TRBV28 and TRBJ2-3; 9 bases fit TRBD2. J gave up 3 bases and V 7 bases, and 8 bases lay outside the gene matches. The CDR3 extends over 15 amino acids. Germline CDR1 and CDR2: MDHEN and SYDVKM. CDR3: CASKFRGGATDTQYF. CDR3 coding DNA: TGTGCCAGCAAGTTTCGCGGGGGGGCGACAGATACGCAGTATTTT.